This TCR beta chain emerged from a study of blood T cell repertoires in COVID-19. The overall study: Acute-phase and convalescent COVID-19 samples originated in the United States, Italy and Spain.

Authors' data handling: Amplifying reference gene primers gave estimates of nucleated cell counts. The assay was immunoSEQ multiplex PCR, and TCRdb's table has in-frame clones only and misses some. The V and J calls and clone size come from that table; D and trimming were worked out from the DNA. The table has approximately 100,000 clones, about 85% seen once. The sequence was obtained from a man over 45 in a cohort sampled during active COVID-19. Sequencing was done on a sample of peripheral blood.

The CDR3 region has the DNA TGTGCCGGACAGGGGGCCCACACTGAAGCTTTCTTT. It is translated as CAGQGAHTEAFF. The V and J genes are TRBV28 and TRBJ1-1, with 11 bases identical to TRBD1. Germline V CDR1 and CDR2: MDHEN, SYDVKM. There are 12 residues in the CDR3. V shed 11 bases, J shed 3 bases, and the junction held 2 bases outside the gene matches.